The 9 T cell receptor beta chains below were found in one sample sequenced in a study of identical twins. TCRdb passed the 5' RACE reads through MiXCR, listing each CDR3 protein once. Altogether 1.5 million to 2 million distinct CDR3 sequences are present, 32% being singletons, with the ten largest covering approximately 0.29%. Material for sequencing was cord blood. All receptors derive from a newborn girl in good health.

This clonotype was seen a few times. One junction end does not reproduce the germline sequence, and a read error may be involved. CDR3 DNA sequence: TGTGCCAGCGGTTACACTGAACTAGCCCCGCAGTTCTTC. Translating gives CASGYTELAPQFF. This chain uses TRBV6-2 or TRBV6-3 with TRBJ2-1; maybe TRBD2 (6 bases). The length of the CDR3 is 13 residues. Germline loops: CDR1 MNHEY, CDR2 SVGEGT.

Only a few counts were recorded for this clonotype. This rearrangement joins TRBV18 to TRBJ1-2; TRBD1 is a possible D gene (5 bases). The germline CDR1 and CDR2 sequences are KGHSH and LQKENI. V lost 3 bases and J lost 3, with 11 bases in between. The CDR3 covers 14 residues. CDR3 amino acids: CASSPSGSDYGYTF. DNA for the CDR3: TGTGCCAGCTCACCGTCAGGGAGCGACTATGGCTACACCTTC.

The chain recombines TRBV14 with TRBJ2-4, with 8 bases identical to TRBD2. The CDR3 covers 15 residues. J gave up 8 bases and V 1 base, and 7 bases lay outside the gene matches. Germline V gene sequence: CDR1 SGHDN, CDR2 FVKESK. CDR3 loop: CASSQAGGLGHIQYF. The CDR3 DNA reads TGTGCCAGCAGCCAAGCGGGGGGGCTCGGGCACATTCAGTACTTC.

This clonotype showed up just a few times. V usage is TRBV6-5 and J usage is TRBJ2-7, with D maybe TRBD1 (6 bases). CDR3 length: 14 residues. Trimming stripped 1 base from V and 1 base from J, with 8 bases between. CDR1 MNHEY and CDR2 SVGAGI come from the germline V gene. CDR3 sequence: CASSYLDRSYEQYF. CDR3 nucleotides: TGTGCCAGCAGTTACTTGGACAGATCCTACGAGCAGTACTTC.

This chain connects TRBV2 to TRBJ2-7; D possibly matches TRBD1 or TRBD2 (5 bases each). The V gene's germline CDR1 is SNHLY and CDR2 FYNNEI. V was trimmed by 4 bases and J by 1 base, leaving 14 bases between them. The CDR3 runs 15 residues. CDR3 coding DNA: TGTGCCAGCAGTGCGGGGCAGGGAAGGTCCTACGAGCAGTACTTC. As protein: CASSAGQGRSYEQYF. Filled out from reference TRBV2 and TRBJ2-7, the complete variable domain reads EPEVTQTPSHQVTQMGQEVILRCVPISNHLYFYWYRQILGQKVEFLVSFYNNEISEKSEIFDDQFSVERPDGSNFTLKIRSTKLEDSAMYFCASSAGQGRSYEQYFGPGTRLTVT.

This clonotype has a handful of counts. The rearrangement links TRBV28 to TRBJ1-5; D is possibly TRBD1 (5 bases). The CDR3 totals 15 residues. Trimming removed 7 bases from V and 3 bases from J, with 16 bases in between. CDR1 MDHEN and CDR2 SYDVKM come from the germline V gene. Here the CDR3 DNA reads TGTGCCAGCACTACCTTAGGGGTAGACAATCAGCCCCAGCATTTT. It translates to CASTTLGVDNQPQHF. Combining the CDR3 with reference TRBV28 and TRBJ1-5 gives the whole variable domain DVKVTQSSRYLVKRTGEKVFLECVQDMDHENMFWYRQDPGLGLRLIYFSYDVKMKEKGDIPEGYSVSREKKERFSLILESASTNQTSMYLCASTTLGVDNQPQHFGDGTRLSIL.

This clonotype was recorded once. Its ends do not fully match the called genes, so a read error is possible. The CDR3 protein is CSAVRDRDNSPLHF. The CDR3 nucleotides are TGTAGTGCTGTCCGGGACAGAGATAATTCACCCCTCCACTTT. The chain carries TRBV20-1 and TRBJ1-6; TRBD1 matches 7 bases. The CDR3 loop spans 14 amino acids. Germline CDR1 is DFQATT and CDR2 is SNEGSKA (reference sequence).

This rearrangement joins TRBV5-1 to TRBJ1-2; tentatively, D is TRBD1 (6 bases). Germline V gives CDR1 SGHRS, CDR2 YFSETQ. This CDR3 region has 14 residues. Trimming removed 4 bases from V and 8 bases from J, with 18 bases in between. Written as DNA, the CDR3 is TGCGCCAGCAGCAGGGACAATGGGGTTGGAGGCTACACCTTC. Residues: CASSRDNGVGGYTF. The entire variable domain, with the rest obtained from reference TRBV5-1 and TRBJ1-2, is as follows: KAGVTQTPRYLIKTRGQQVTLSCSPISGHRSVSWYQQTPGQGLQFLFEYFSETQRNKGNFPGRFSGRQFSNSRSEMNVSTLELGDSALYLCASSRDNGVGGYTFGSGTRLTVV.

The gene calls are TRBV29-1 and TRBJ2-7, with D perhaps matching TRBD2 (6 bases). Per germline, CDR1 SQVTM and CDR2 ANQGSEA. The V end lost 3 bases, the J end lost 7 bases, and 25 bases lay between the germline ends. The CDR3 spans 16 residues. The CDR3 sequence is CSVEGGLGGNRDEQYF. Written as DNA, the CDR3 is TGCAGCGTTGAGGGGGGATTGGGGGGTAACCGGGATGAGCAGTACTTC.